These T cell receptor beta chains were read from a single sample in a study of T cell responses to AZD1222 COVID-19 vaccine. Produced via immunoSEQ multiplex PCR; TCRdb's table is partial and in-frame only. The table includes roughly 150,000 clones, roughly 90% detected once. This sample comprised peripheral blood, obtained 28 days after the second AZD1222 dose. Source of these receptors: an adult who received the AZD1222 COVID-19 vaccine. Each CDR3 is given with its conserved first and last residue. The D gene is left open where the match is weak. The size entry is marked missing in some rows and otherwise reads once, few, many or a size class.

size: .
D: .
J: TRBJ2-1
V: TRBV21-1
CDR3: CASSKFSELAGRDEQFF
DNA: TGTGCCAGCAGCAAATTTTCGGAACTAGCGGGAAGGGATGAGCAGTTCTTC

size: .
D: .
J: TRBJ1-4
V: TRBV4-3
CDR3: CASSPGRQPNEKLFF
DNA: TGCGCCAGCAGCCCCGGTAGGCAGCCTAATGAAAAACTGTTTTTT

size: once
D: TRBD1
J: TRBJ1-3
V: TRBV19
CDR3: CASRDRVSGNTIYF
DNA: TGTGCCAGTAGAGACAGGGTCTCTGGAAACACCATATATTTT

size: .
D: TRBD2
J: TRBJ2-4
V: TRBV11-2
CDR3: CASSSLAGGAKNIQYF
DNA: TGTGCCAGCAGCTCCCTAGCCGGGGGGGCCAAAAACATTCAGTACTTC

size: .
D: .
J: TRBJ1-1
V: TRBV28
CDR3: CASRVPRTWGTEAFF
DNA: TGTGCCAGCAGGGTGCCACGGACCTGGGGCACTGAAGCTTTCTTT

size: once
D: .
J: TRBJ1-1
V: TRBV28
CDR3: CASSLPGNTEAFF
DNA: TGTGCCAGCAGTTTACCTGGTAACACTGAAGCTTTCTTT

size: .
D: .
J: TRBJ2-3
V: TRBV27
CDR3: CASSFVDTQYF
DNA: TGTGCCAGCAGTTTCGTAGATACGCAGTATTTT

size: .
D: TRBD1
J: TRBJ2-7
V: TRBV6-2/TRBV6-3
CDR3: CASSRTGSYEQYF
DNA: TGTGCCAGCAGCCGGACAGGTTCGTACGAGCAGTACTTC

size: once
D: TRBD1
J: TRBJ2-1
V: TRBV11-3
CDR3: CASSLSLWGQGGDEQFF
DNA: TGTGCCAGCAGCTTAAGTCTATGGGGACAGGGAGGCGATGAGCAGTTCTTC

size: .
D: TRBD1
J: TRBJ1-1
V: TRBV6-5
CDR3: CASSRTGNTEAFF
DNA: TGTGCCAGCAGTCGGACAGGAAACACTGAAGCTTTCTTT

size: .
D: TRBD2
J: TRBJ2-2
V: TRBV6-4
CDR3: CASSDSGTSGRNTGELFF
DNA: TGTGCCAGCAGTGACTCTGGGACTAGCGGGAGAAACACCGGGGAGCTGTTTTTT

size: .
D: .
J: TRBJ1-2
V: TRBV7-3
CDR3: CASSPTSSFNYGYTF
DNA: TGTGCCAGCAGCCCGACATCCTCCTTTAACTATGGCTACACCTTC

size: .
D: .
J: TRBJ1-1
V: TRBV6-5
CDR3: CASSPGFRNTEAFF
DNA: TGTGCCAGCAGCCCAGGGTTTCGAAACACTGAAGCTTTCTTT

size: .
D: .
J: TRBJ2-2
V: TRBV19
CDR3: CASSILAPSPGELFF
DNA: TGTGCCAGTAGTATCTTGGCCCCCAGTCCCGGGGAGCTGTTTTTT

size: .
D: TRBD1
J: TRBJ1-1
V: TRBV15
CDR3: CATSRVWTGGTEAFF
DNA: TGTGCCACCAGCAGAGTCTGGACAGGGGGCACTGAAGCTTTCTTT

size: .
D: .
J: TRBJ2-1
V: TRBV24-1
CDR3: CATSPRGNEQFF
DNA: TGTGCCACCAGTCCGAGAGGGAATGAGCAGTTCTTC

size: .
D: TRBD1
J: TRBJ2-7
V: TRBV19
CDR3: CASSIGTGGFYEQYF
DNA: TGTGCCAGTAGTATCGGGACAGGGGGCTTCTACGAGCAGTACTTC

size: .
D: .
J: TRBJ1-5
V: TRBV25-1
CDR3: CASSETGNNQPQHF
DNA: TGTGCCAGCAGTGAAACAGGTAACAATCAGCCCCAGCATTTT

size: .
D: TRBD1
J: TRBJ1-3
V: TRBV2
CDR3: CASSRETGGIGNTIYF
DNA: TGTGCCAGCAGTCGTGAGACAGGGGGCATCGGAAACACCATATATTTT

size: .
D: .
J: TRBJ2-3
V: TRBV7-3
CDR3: CASSLEGNRADTQYF
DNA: TGTGCCAGCAGCTTAGAGGGAAATAGAGCAGATACGCAGTATTTT

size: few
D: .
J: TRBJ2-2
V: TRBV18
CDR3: CASSPPGRDGTGELFF
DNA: TGTGCCAGCTCACCACCGGGCAGGGATGGCACCGGGGAGCTGTTTTTT

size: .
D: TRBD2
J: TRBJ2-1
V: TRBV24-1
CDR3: CATSESSGRSYNEQFF
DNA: TGTGCCACCAGTGAGTCCAGCGGGAGATCCTACAATGAGCAGTTCTTC

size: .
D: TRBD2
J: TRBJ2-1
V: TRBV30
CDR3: CAWQSRGSSYNEQFF
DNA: TGTGCCTGGCAGTCCCGCGGGAGCTCCTACAATGAGCAGTTCTTC

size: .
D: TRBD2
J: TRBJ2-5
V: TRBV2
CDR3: CASRAGLAEETQYF
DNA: TGTGCCAGCAGGGCGGGACTAGCGGAAGAGACCCAGTACTTC

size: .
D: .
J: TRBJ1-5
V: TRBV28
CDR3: CASSRYSGDQPQHF
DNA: TGTGCCAGCAGTAGATACAGTGGCGATCAGCCCCAGCATTTT

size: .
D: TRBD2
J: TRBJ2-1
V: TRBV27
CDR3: CASSSRTSGTYNEQFF
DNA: TGTGCCAGCAGTTCCCGGACTAGCGGGACCTACAATGAGCAGTTCTTC

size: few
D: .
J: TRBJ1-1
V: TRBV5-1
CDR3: CASSLQRMNTEAFF
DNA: TGCGCCAGCAGCTTGCAGCGGATGAACACTGAAGCTTTCTTT

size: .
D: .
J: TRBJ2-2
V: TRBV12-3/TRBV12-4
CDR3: CASSLEGLELFF
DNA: TGTGCCAGCAGTTTAGAGGGGTTGGAGCTGTTTTTT

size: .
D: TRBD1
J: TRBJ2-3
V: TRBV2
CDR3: CASSATGAPDTQYF
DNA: TGTGCCAGCAGCGCGACAGGGGCCCCAGATACGCAGTATTTT

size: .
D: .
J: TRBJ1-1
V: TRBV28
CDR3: CASQAGTPEAFF
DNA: TGTGCCAGCCAGGCCGGGACACCAGAAGCTTTCTTT

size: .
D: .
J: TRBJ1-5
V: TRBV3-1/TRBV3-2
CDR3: CASSQSFDQPQHF
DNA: TGTGCCAGCAGCCAGTCCTTCGATCAGCCCCAGCATTTT

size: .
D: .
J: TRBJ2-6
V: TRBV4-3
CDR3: CASSQDLPGSSGANVLTF
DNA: TGCGCCAGCAGCCAAGATCTACCAGGTAGCTCTGGGGCCAACGTCCTGACTTTC

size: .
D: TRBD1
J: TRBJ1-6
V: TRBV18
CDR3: CASSPGQGAYNSPLHF
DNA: TGTGCCAGCTCACCGGGACAGGGGGCGTATAATTCACCCCTCCACTTT

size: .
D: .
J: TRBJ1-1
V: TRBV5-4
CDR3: CASSHPGRGNTEAFF
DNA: TGTGCCAGCAGCCATCCTGGCAGGGGGAACACTGAAGCTTTCTTT

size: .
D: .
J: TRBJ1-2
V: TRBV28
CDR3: CASSPRGGYTF
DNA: TGTGCCAGCAGTCCCCGCGGTGGCTACACCTTC

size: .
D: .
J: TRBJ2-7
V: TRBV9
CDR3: CASSPGPNYEQYF
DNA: TGTGCCAGCAGCCCAGGACCTAACTACGAGCAGTACTTC

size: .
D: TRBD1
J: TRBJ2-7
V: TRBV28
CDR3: CASSLLPGQGGDYEQYF
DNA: TGTGCCAGCAGTTTGCTCCCGGGACAGGGGGGAGACTACGAGCAGTACTTC

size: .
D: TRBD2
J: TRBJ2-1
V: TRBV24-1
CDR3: CATSDLVAGDYNEQFF
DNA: TGTGCCACCAGTGATTTAGTAGCGGGAGACTACAATGAGCAGTTCTTC

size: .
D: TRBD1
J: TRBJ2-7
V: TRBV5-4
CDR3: CASSQNRGRDEQYF
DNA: TGTGCCAGCAGCCAAAACAGGGGGCGAGACGAGCAGTACTTC

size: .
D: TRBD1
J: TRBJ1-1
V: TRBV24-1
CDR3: CATSDAGQGPEAFF
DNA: TGTGCCACCAGTGACGCGGGACAGGGTCCTGAAGCTTTCTTT

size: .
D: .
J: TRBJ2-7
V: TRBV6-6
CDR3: CASLSQGSGFGEQYF
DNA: TGTGCCAGCTTATCCCAGGGTAGCGGCTTCGGCGAGCAGTACTTC

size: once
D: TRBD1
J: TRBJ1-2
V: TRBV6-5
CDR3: CASRVPTGAYGYTF
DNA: TGTGCCAGCAGGGTGCCTACAGGGGCCTATGGCTACACCTTC

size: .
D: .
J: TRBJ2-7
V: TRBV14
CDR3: CASSQDYEQYF
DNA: TGTGCCAGCAGCCAAGACTACGAGCAGTACTTC

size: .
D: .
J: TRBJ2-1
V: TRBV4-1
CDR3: CASGGVSYNEQFF
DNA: TGCGCCAGCGGGGGAGTCTCCTACAATGAGCAGTTCTTC

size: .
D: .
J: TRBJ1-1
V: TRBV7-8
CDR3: CASSFQARGYTEAFF
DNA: TGTGCCAGCAGCTTCCAGGCGCGGGGGTACACTGAAGCTTTCTTT

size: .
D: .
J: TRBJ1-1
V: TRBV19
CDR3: CASSLMGNTEAFF
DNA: TGTGCCAGTAGTTTGATGGGGAACACTGAAGCTTTCTTT

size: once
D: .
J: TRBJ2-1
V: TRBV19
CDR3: CASSTPDSWSTEQFF
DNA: TGTGCCAGTAGTACGCCTGATAGCTGGAGTACCGAGCAGTTCTTC

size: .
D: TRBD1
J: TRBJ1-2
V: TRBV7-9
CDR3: CASSLTGGTSYGYTF
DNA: TGTGCCAGCAGCTTAACAGGGGGAACTAGCTATGGCTACACCTTC

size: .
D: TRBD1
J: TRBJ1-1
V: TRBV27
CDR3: CASSLGTASNTEAFF
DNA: TGTGCCAGCAGTTTGGGGACAGCCTCGAACACTGAAGCTTTCTTT

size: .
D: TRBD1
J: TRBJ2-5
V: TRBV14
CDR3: CASSRRGQVGETQYF
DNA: TGTGCCAGCAGCCGGAGGGGACAGGTGGGAGAGACCCAGTACTTC

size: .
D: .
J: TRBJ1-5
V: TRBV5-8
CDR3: CASSPGPGQPQHF
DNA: TGTGCCAGCAGCCCAGGACCCGGACAGCCCCAGCATTTT

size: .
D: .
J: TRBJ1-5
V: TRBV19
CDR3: CASSIVSSNQPQHF
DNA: TGTGCCAGTAGTATCGTCAGCTCCAATCAGCCCCAGCATTTT

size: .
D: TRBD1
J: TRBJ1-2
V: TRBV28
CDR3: CASSRDRGTFGYTF
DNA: TGTGCCAGCAGTCGAGACAGGGGGACGTTTGGCTACACCTTC

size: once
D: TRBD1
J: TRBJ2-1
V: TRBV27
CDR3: CASSFLGQGGQFF
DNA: TGTGCCAGCAGTTTCCTGGGACAGGGAGGGCAGTTCTTC

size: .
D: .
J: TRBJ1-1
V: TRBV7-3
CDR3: CASSLTAANTEAFF
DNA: TGTGCCAGCAGCTTAACGGCAGCAAACACTGAAGCTTTCTTT

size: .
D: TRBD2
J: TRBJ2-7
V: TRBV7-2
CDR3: CASSLGLAGPYEQYF
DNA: TGTGCCAGCAGCTTAGGACTAGCGGGACCCTACGAGCAGTACTTC

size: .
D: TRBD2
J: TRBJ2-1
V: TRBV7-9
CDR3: CASSLALAGNNEQFF
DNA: TGTGCCAGCAGCTTAGCACTAGCGGGGAACAATGAGCAGTTCTTC

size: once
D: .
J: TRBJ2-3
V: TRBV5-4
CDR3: CASSPWERRDTQYF
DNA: TGTGCCAGCAGCCCATGGGAGCGGAGAGATACGCAGTATTTT

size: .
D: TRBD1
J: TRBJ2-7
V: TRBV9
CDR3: CASSPGQGRSSYEQYF
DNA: TGTGCCAGCAGTCCAGGACAGGGAAGGAGCTCCTACGAGCAGTACTTC